What follows is one T cell receptor (beta chain) and its context. Original methodology: Amplification of reference gene primers was used by the study to estimate nucleated cell counts. Some clones are missing from TCRdb's copy, which holds only in-frame ones; the method was immunoSEQ multiplex PCR. V and J calls and clone size are those listed in that table; D and trimming were worked out from the DNA. Of 70,000 to 80,000 clones listed, approximately 84% are singletons. The sample comes from a study of blood T cell repertoires in COVID-19. Whole-study context: Donors in the United States, Italy and Spain gave samples during acute or convalescent COVID-19.

Trimming took 4 bases from V and 1 from J; bases not matched to a gene: 5. Germline V gives CDR1 SGHRS, CDR2 YFSETQ. CDR3 size: 15 residues. Material: peripheral blood. The source is a human donor in a cohort sampled during active COVID-19. The chain employs TRBV5-1 and TRBJ2-5; 9 bases are a match to TRBD1. This CDR3 is CASSTHRGPQETQYF. The CDR3 DNA follows: TGCGCCAGCAGCACCCACAGGGGGCCCCAAGAGACCCAGTACTTC.